Listed here are 8 T cell receptor beta chains from one sample, sequenced in a study of T cells in Graves' hyperthyroidism and ophthalmopathy. TCR beta CDR3 regions were amplified from RNA. The primer set for the first-round RT-PCR of the TCR CDR3 was HTBI. TCRdb called the multiplex PCR reads again in MiXCR, with one record for every CDR3 protein. The sample lists under 300,000 distinct CDR3 sequences, about 25% occurring once. The sequencing input was blood. Receptors were obtained from a man aged 35-49 years with Graves' hyperthyroidism that later progressed to Graves' ophthalmopathy.

This clonotype came up many times. V gene TRBV9 combines with J gene TRBJ1-2; a possible D gene is TRBD1 (6 bases). Trimming cost V 3 bases and J 2 bases, with 11 bases left between them. CDR3 length: 14 amino acids. CDR1 is SGDLS, CDR2 YYNGEE, per germline. The CDR3 DNA reads TGTGCCAGCAGCGCCGTAACAGGGAACTATGGCTACACCTTC. It yields the protein CASSAVTGNYGYTF. The full variable domain, completed using reference TRBV9 and TRBJ1-2, is DSGVTQTPKHLITATGQRVTLRCSPRSGDLSVYWYQQSLDQGLQFLIQYYNGEERAKGNILERFSAQQFPDLHSELNLSSLELGDSALYFCASSAVTGNYGYTFGSGTRLTVV.

This clonotype occurred many times. V and J are TRBV28 and TRBJ1-5; 8 bases are a match to TRBD1. CDR3 size: 13 residues. The J segment lost 4 bases and the V segment lost 9 bases, leaving 5 bases of the junction unmatched. Germline CDR1 reads MDHEN; CDR2 reads SYDVKM. As DNA, the CDR3 is TGTGCCAGTAGGACAGGGATAAATCAGCCCCAGCATTTT. Protein product: CASRTGINQPQHF.

This clonotype was seen many times. V is TRBV10-3 and J is TRBJ1-3; 12 bases match TRBD1. Trimming cost V 7 bases and J 0 bases; bases outside gene matches: 7. Germline CDR1 is ENHRY and CDR2 is SYGVKD. CDR3 size: 17 residues. CDR3 region: CAITGDRGQSSGNTIYF. CDR3 nucleotides: TGTGCCATCACCGGGGACAGGGGGCAGAGCTCTGGAAACACCATATATTTT.

This clonotype was observed many times. The CDR3 DNA reads as TGTGCCAGCAGCTCACTAGCGGGCACCCAAGAGACCCAGTACTTC. It is translated as CASSSLAGTQETQYF. The V and J genes are TRBV7-8 and TRBJ2-5, with 9 bases fitting TRBD2. This CDR3 is built from 15 residues. The ends lost 4 bases at V and 1 base at J; junction bases unmatched: 4. Per germline, CDR1 SGHVS and CDR2 FQNEAQ.

In this sample, this clonotype turned up many times. V usage is TRBV30 and J usage is TRBJ2-6; perhaps TRBD1 as D (6 bases). The CDR3 runs 14 residues. Germline V lookup: CDR1 GTSNPN, CDR2 SVGIG (reference sequence). V lost 5 bases and J 0 bases, leaving 8 bases between the germline ends. The CDR3 DNA follows: TGTGCCTGGGCGGACAGCTCTGGGGCCAACGTCCTGACTTTC. This encodes CAWADSSGANVLTF.

This clonotype was observed at least ten times. The chain couples TRBV20-1 to TRBJ2-5; no clear D gene. Trimming cost V 1 base and J 5 bases, with 14 bases left between them. CDR1 is DFQATT and CDR2 is SNEGSKA in the germline V gene (reference sequence). There are 14 residues in the CDR3. DNA for the CDR3: TGCAGTGCTAGAGGTCAAGTGTTAATGGAGACCCAGTACTTC. It codes for CSARGQVLMETQYF.

This clonotype showed up many times. The genes are TRBV4-1 and TRBJ2-5; no firm D call. Trimming removed 4 bases at V and 10 bases at J, with 19 bases between. CDR1 is MGHRA and CDR2 is YSYEKL in the germline V gene. The CDR3 loop spans 14 amino acids. DNA of the CDR3: TGCGCCAGCAGCCTCTTGACTGTCTCTGGGGACCAGTACTTC. It specifies CASSLLTVSGDQYF.

The sample holds many counts of this clonotype. CDR3 residues: CASSRGGGPYEQYF. The CDR3 bases are TGTGCCAGTAGTCGCGGAGGGGGCCCCTACGAGCAGTACTTC. V usage is TRBV19 and J usage is TRBJ2-7, with D perhaps TRBD1 (7 bases). CDR3 length: 14 amino acids. Germline V gives CDR1 LNHDA, CDR2 SQIVND (reference sequence). The V gene lost 5 bases and the J gene lost 2 bases, with 13 bases spanning the gap.